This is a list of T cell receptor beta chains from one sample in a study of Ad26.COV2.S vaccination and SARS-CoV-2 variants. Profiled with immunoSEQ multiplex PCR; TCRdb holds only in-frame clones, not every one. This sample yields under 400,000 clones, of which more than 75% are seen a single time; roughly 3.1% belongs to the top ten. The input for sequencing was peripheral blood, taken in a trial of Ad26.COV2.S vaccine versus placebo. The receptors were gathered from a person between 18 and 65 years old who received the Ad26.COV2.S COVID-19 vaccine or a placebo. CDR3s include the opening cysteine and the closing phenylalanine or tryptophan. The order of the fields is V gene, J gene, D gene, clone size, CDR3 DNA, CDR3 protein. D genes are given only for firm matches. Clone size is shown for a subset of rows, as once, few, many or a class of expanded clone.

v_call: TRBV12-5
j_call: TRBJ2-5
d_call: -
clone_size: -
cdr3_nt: TGTGCTAGTGGCCCGGGCTCGGGGGGCGCAAAGACCCAGTACTTC
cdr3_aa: CASGPGSGGAKTQYF

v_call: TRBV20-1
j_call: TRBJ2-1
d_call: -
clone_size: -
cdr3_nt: TGCAGTGCTAGTCCCCTCTATGAGCAGTTCTTC
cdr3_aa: CSASPLYEQFF

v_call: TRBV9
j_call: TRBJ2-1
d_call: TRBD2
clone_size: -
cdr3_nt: TGTGCCAGCAGCGTAGGTCCTAGCGGGGGGTACAATGAGCAGTTCTTC
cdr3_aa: CASSVGPSGGYNEQFF

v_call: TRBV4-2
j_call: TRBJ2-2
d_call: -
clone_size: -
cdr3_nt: TGTGCCAGCAGCCCCCTCGCCGGGAACACCGGGGAGCTGTTTTTT
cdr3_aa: CASSPLAGNTGELFF

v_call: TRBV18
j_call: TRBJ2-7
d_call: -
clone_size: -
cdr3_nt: TGTGCCAGCTCACAGCTCCGGACGGGAGAAAGAGAAGAGCAGTACTTC
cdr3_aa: CASSQLRTGEREEQYF

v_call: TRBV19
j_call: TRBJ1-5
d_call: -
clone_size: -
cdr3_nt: TGTGCCAGTAGCCGCGACAGAGTAGGTAATCAGCCCCAGCATTTT
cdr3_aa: CASSRDRVGNQPQHF

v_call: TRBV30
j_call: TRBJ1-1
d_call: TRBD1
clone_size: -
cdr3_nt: TGTGCCTGGAGGACAACAGGGGTAACTGAAGCTTTCTTT
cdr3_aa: CAWRTTGVTEAFF

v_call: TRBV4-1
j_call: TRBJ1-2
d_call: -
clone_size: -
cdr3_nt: TGCGCCAGCAGCCAAGGGAGTTCGGACGACCTCACCGAGTTTGACTATGGCTACACCTTC
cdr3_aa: CASSQGSSDDLTEFDYGYTF

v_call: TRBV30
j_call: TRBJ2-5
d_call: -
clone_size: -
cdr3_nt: TGTGCCTGGAGACGGGGCAGTAGGGAGACCCAGTACTTC
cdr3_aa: CAWRRGSRETQYF

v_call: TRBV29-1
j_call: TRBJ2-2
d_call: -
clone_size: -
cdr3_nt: TGCAGCGTTGAAGCTCAACGCGGGGAGCTGTTTTTT
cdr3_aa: CSVEAQRGELFF

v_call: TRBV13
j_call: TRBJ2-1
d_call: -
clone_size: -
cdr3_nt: TGTGCCAGCAGCCCCAAGGGACTTTTCCCTTACAATGAGCAGTTCTTC
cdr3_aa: CASSPKGLFPYNEQFF

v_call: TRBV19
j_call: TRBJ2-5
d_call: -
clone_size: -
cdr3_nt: TGTGCCAGTAGTTCCTACCTCGGGGTGTACCAAGAGACCCAGTACTTC
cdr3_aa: CASSSYLGVYQETQYF

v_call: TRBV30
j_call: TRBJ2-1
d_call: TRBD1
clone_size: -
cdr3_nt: TGTGCCTGGTTCGATGACAGGGGCTACAATGAGCAGTTCTTC
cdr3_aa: CAWFDDRGYNEQFF

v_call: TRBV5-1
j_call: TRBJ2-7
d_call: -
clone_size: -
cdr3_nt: TGCGCCAGCAGCCAAAATCCGGGACAAACCGTCTATGAGCAGTACTTC
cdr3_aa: CASSQNPGQTVYEQYF

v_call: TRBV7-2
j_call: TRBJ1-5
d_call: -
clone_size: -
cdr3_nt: TGTGCCAGCAGCGAGTTGGGACACTATAGCAATCAGCCCCAGCATTTT
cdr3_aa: CASSELGHYSNQPQHF

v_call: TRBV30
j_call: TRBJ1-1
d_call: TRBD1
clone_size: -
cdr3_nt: TGTGCCTGGAGCTTACAGGGGGCGTCTGAAGCTTTCTTT
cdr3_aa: CAWSLQGASEAFF

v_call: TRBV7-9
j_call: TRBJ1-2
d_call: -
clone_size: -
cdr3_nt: TGTGCCAGCAGCTACGACGGATATGGCTACACCTTC
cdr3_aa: CASSYDGYGYTF

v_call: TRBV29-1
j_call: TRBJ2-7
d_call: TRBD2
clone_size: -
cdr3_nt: TGCAGCGCCCGAGTTGCTAGCGGGTTCTACGAGCAGTACTTC
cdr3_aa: CSARVASGFYEQYF

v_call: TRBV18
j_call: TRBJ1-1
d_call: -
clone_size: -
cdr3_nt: TGTGCCAGCTCATCCCTGACAGAGAACACTGAAGCTTTCTTT
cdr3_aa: CASSSLTENTEAFF

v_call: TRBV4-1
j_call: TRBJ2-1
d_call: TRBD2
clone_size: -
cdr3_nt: TGCGCCAGCAGCCAAGGGTGGAGATGGGAGACTAGCGGGGGGGCCCGCAATGAGCAGTTCTTC
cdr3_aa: CASSQGWRWETSGGARNEQFF

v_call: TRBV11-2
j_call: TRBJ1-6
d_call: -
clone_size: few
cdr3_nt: TGTGCCAGCAGCTTAGGCGGCTCACCCCTCCACTTT
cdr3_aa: CASSLGGSPLHF

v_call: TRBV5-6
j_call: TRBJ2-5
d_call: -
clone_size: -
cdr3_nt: TGTGCCAGCAGCTCGTTGGAGACCCAGTACTTC
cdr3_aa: CASSSLETQYF

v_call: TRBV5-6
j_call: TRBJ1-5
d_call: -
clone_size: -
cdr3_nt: TGTGCCAGCAGCTTGGAGGGAGGTGGGCAGCCCCAGCATTTT
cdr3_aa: CASSLEGGGQPQHF